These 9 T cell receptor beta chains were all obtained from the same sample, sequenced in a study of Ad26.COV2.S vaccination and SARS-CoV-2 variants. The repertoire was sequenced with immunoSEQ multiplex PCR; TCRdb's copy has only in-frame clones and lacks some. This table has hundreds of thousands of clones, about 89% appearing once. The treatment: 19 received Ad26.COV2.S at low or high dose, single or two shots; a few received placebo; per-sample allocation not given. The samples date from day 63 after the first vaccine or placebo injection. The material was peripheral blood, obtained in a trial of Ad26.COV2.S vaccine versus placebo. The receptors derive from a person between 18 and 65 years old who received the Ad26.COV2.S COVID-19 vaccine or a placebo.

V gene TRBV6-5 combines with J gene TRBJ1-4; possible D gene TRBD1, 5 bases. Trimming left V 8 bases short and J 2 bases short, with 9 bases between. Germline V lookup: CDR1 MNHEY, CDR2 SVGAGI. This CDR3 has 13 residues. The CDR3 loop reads CASHRTTNEKLFF. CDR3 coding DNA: TGTGCCAGCCACAGGACCACTAATGAAAAACTGTTTTTT.

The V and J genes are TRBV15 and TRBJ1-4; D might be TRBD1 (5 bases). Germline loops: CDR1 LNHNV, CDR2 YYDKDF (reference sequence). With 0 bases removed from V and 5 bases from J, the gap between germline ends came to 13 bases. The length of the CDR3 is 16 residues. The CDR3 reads CATSRDYGRANEKLFF. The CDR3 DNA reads TGTGCCACCAGCAGAGATTACGGCAGGGCGAATGAAAAACTGTTTTTT.

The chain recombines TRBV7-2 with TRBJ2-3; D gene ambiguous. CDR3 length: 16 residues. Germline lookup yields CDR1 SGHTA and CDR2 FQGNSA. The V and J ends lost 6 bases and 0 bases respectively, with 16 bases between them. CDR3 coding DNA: TGTGCCAGCAGTTTAAGGTCTGTGACTAGCACAGATACGCAGTATTTT. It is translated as CASSLRSVTSTDTQYF.

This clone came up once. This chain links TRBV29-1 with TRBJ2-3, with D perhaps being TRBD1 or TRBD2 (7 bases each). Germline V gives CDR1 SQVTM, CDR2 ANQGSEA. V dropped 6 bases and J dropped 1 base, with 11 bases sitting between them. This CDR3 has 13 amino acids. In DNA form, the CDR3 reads TGCAGCGTGGGGGGGACAGGCACAGATACGCAGTATTTT. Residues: CSVGGTGTDTQYF.

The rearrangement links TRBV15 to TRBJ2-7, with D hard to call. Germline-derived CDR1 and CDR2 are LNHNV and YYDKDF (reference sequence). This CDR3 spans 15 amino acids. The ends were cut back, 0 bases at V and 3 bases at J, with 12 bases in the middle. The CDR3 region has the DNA TGTGCCACCAGCAGAGACCCCGACTTGATCTACGAGCAGTACTTC. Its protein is CATSRDPDLIYEQYF.

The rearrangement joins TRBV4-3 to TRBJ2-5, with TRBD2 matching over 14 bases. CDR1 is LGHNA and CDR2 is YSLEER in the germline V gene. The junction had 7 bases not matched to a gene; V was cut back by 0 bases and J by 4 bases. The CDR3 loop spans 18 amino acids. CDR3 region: CASSQDGTSGGEVETQYF. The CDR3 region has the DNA TGCGCCAGCAGCCAAGATGGGACTAGCGGGGGAGAGGTAGAGACCCAGTACTTC.

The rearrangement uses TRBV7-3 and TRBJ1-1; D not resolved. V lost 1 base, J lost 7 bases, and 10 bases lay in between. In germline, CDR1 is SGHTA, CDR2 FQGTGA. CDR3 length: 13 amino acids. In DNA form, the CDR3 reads TGTGCCAGCAGCTTAAACATCGGAAGTGAAGCTTTCTTT. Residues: CASSLNIGSEAFF.

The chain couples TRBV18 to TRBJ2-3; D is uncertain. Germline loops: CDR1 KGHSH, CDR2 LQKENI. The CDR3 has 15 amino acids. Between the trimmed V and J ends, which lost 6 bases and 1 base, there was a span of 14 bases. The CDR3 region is CASSVRERGTDTQYF. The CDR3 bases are TGTGCCAGCTCGGTAAGGGAAAGGGGCACAGATACGCAGTATTTT.

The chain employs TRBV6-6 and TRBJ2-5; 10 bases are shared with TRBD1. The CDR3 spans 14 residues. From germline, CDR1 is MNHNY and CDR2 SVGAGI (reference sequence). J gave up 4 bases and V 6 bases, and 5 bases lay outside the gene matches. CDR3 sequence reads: CASSWTGGTETQYF. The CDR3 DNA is TGTGCCAGCAGCTGGACAGGGGGAACAGAGACCCAGTACTTC.